The entry below gives a single T cell receptor beta chain sequence along with its context. The data were obtained in a study of blood T cell repertoires in COVID-19. Study information: Samples representing acute and convalescent COVID-19 were sourced from the United States, Italy and Spain. PBMCs, B-cell-depleted T cells, or T cells were the source of the cDNA or gDNA that made up the material.

In the authors' workflow: Estimation of nucleated cell counts relied on the amplification of reference gene primers. TCRdb's table, derived via immunoSEQ multiplex PCR, lists solely in-frame clones and lacks some. That table supplies the V and J calls and clone size; D and trimming were determined from the DNA. This sample carries 70,000 to 95,000 clones, approximately 84% of them seen once, and the ten largest clones take roughly 13%. Sequencing used peripheral blood. The TCR comes from a human donor in a cohort sampled during active COVID-19.

CDR3 sequence (DNA): TGTGCCAGCAGTAACCAGGTGAACACTGAAGCTTTCTTT. Translation: CASSNQVNTEAFF. The rearrangement joins TRBV6-5 to TRBJ1-1; unclear D gene. Trimming took off 5 bases at V and 0 bases at J, with 7 bases between the two ends. Germline V lookup: CDR1 MNHEY, CDR2 SVGAGI. The CDR3 runs to 13 residues.